The 9 T cell receptor beta chains presented below share a single source sample, sequenced in a study of OX40 agonist ivuxolimab in advanced cancers. The assay was immunoSEQ multiplex PCR, and TCRdb's table has in-frame clones only and misses some. The sample has around 60,000 clones, about 88% seen once. The sequences come from CD4+ or CD8+ T cells sorted from blood, collected in a trial of the OX40 agonist ivuxolimab. These receptors were obtained from an adult with an advanced solid tumor such as melanoma, head and neck, liver or kidney cancer.

CDR3 sequence: CASSIAPGLAGGPAVGQFF. CDR3 coding DNA: TGTGCCAGTAGTATAGCCCCCGGCCTAGCGGGAGGGCCGGCTGTGGGGCAGTTCTTC. The chain links TRBV19 to TRBJ2-1, with 12 bases lining up with TRBD2. V trimming: 1 base; J trimming: 12 bases; junction bases outside the gene matches: 19. Germline CDR1 is LNHDA and CDR2 is SQIVND (reference sequence). There are 19 residues in the CDR3. The full variable domain, rest sourced from reference TRBV19 and TRBJ2-1, is DGGITQSPKYLFRKEGQNVTLSCEQNLNHDAMYWYRQDPGQGLRLIYYSQIVNDFQKGDIAEGYSVSREKKESFPLTVTSAQKNPTAFYLCASSIAPGLAGGPAVGQFFGPGTRLTVL.

This clone came up many times. The chain couples TRBV7-3 to TRBJ2-3; D is ambiguous. CDR1 SGHTA and CDR2 FQGTGA come from the germline V gene. The CDR3 is made up of 12 amino acids. V lost 2 bases to trimming and J lost 6 bases, with 6 bases between them. The DNA of the CDR3 is TGTGCCAGCAGCTTAGGCTTCGATACGCAGTATTTT. This codes for CASSLGFDTQYF.

The rearrangement uses TRBV6-4 and TRBJ2-3; 7 bases fit TRBD2. Losses at the gene ends were 5 bases for V and 1 base for J; bases not matched to a gene: 0. This CDR3 region has 13 residues. CDR1 MRHNA and CDR2 SNTAGT come from the germline V gene. The CDR3: CASSTSGTDTQYF. For the CDR3, the DNA is TGTGCCAGCAGTACTAGCGGCACAGATACGCAGTATTTT.

This chain joins TRBV4-2 and TRBJ1-2, with 7 bases that match TRBD1. The V and J ends lost 0 bases and 2 bases, in that order; junction bases with no gene match: 6. The germline gives CDR1 LGHNA, CDR2 YNFKEQ. The length of the CDR3 is 16 residues. The CDR3 loop is CASSQDATGLNYGYTF. The CDR3 coding sequence is TGTGCCAGCAGCCAAGATGCGACAGGGTTAAACTATGGCTACACCTTC.

This clone was seen only once. The CDR3 DNA reads as TGTGCCAGCACCAGGGGAAGGGACTATGGCTACACCTTC. It codes for CASTRGRDYGYTF. The chain joins TRBV9 to TRBJ1-2, with D maybe TRBD1 (6 bases). Germline V lookup: CDR1 SGDLS, CDR2 YYNGEE. This CDR3 spans 13 amino acids. Trimming left V 6 bases short and J 3 bases short, with 12 bases between.

This chain links TRBV5-1 with TRBJ2-1, with D perhaps assigned TRBD1 or TRBD2 (6 bases each). Germline V lookup: CDR1 SGHRS, CDR2 YFSETQ. This CDR3 is 12 amino acids long. The V end was cut by 4 bases, the J end by 9 bases, with 11 bases between. This chain's CDR3 is CASSPRGGEQFF. CDR3 nucleotides: TGCGCCAGCAGCCCCAGGGGAGGTGAGCAGTTCTTC.

J is TRBJ2-7 and V is TRBV6-6; tentatively, D is TRBD1 (6 bases). Germline CDR1 and CDR2: MNHNY and SVGAGI (reference sequence). The CDR3 is made up of 15 amino acids. V shed 0 bases and J shed 1 base, with 10 bases lying between them. The CDR3 coding sequence is TGTGCCAGCAGTTACTCAAACAGGGAGTCCTACGAGCAGTACTTC. Protein product: CASSYSNRESYEQYF.

The rearrangement links TRBV9 to TRBJ1-4; D may be TRBD1 (6 bases). CDR3 size: 17 residues. V was pared by 2 bases and J by 0 bases, with 14 bases between. The germline CDR1 and CDR2 sequences are SGDLS and YYNGEE. The CDR3 reads CASSVSGVASTNEKLFF. The CDR3 DNA reads TGTGCCAGCAGCGTTTCAGGGGTCGCATCAACTAATGAAAAACTGTTTTTT.

The chain recombines TRBV9 with TRBJ2-7; 8 positions agree with TRBD2. Germline CDR1 reads SGDLS; CDR2 reads YYNGEE. The CDR3 runs 18 residues. V shed 3 bases, J shed 3 bases, and the junction held 17 bases outside the gene matches. Here the CDR3 reads CASSDAPRTSGIGYEQYF. In nucleotides, the CDR3 is TGTGCCAGCAGCGACGCCCCTCGAACTAGCGGCATTGGCTACGAGCAGTACTTC.